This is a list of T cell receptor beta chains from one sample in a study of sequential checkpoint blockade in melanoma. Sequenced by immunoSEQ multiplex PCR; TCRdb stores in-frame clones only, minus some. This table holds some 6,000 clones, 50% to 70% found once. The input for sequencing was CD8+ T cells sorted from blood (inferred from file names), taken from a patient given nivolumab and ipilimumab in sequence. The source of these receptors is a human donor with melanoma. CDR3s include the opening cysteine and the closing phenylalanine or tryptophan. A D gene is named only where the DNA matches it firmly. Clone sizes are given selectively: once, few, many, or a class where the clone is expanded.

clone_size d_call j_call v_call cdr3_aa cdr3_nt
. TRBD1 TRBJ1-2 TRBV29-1 CSGGQGQDYGYTF TGCAGCGGGGGACAGGGGCAAGACTATGGCTACACCTTC
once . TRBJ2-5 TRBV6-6 CASSYTASIQTQYF TGTGCCAGCAGTTACACCGCTAGTATCCAGACCCAGTACTTC
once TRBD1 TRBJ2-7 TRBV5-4 CASSKQGESYEQYF TGTGCCAGCAGCAAACAGGGGGAGTCCTACGAGCAGTACTTC
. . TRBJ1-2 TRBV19 CASSIAAANYGYTF TGTGCCAGTAGTATTGCGGCTGCTAACTATGGCTACACCTTC
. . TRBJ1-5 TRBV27 CASSLGGSQPQHF TGTGCCAGCAGTCTTGGGGGCAGTCAGCCCCAGCATTTT
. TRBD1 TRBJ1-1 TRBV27 CASSTGTANTEAFF TGTGCCAGCAGCACCGGGACAGCAAACACTGAAGCTTTCTTT
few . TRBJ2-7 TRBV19 CATALSVNYEQYF TGTGCCACCGCACTTTCGGTGAACTACGAGCAGTACTTC
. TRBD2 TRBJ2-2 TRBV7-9 CASSAPFPGLANTGELFF TGTGCCAGCAGCGCCCCCTTCCCAGGACTAGCGAACACCGGGGAGCTGTTTTTT
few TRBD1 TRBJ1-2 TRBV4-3 CATTDRVYGYTF TGCGCCACCACAGACAGGGTCTATGGCTACACCTTC
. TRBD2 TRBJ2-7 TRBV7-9 CASSFSGSEYEQYF TGTGCCAGCAGCTTCAGCGGGAGCGAATACGAGCAGTACTTC
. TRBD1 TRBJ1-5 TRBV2 CASWTGRSNQPQHF TGTGCCAGCTGGACAGGGAGAAGCAATCAGCCCCAGCATTTT
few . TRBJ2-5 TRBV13 CASSLESELGQETQYF TGTGCCAGCAGCTTAGAATCGGAGCTGGGCCAAGAGACCCAGTACTTC
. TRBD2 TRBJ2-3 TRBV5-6 CASSLSGGRDTQYF TGTGCCAGCAGCTTGAGCGGGGGGAGAGATACGCAGTATTTT
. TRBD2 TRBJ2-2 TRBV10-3 CAIGGGMNTGELFF TGTGCCATCGGGGGGGGGATGAACACCGGGGAGCTGTTTTTT
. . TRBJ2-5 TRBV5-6 CASSLVGSQETQYF TGTGCCAGCAGCTTGGTCGGGAGCCAAGAGACCCAGTACTTC
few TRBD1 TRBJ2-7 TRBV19 CASSSRDRGLYEQYF TGTGCCAGTAGTTCCCGGGACAGGGGGCTCTACGAGCAGTACTTC
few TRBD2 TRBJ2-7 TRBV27 CASSSIGLAIEQYF TGTGCCAGCAGTTCCATCGGACTAGCGATCGAGCAGTACTTC
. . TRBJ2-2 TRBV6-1 CASSVHISTGELFF TGTGCCAGCAGTGTCCACATATCCACCGGGGAGCTGTTTTTT
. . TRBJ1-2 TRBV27 CASRGDSTEGGYTF TGTGCCAGCAGGGGGGACTCTACCGAGGGTGGCTACACCTTC
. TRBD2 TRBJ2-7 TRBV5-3 CARSPGTMGYEQYF TGTGCCAGAAGCCCCGGGACTATGGGCTACGAGCAGTACTTC
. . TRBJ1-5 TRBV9 CASSETDRSNQPQHF TGTGCCAGCAGCGAAACGGACAGAAGCAATCAGCCCCAGCATTTT
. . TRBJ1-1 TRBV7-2 CASSFTEFEAFF TGTGCCAGCAGCTTCACTGAATTTGAAGCTTTCTTT
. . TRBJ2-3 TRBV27 CASSPMWGASTDTQYF TGTGCCAGCAGTCCAATGTGGGGAGCATCCACAGATACGCAGTATTTT
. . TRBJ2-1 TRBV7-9 CASSSRAEEQFF TGTGCCAGCAGCTCCAGGGCAGAGGAGCAGTTCTTC